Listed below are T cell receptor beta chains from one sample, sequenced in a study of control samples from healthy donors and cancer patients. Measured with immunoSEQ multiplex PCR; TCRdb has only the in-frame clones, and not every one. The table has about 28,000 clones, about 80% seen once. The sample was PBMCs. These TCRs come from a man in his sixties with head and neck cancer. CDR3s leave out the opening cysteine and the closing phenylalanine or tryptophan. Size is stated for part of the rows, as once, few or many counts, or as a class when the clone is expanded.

AWGGAIQRELF 11 TRBV30 NA
ASSFTDRANTEAF 13 TRBV9 NA
GGSGGQMTF 9 TRBV20-1 NA
ASSLGGRGQETQY 13 TRBV13 NA
ASSKGSGSYNEQF 13 TRBV21-1 NA
ATSGPSTNEKLF 12 TRBV24-1 NA
AMGPGQNEKLF 11 TRBV2 few
ASSQEWASAYNEQF 14 TRBV4-3 NA
ASSGGQGYDNEQF 13 TRBV18 NA
ASRQTGTSGANVLT 14 TRBV7-9 few
ASSLYFRDRGGYT 13 TRBV7-9 NA
ASSFRQGDTQY 11 TRBV7-2 NA
ASSRQRTGGNTIY 13 TRBV5-6 NA
ASSDPGTGDNQPQH 14 TRBV25-1 NA
ASSGRYDTQY 10 TRBV2 NA
ASSRDWSSGNTIY 13 TRBV28 few
AIARGLDEQY 10 TRBV10-3 once
ASRRVRETQY 10 TRBV6-5 NA
ASSSGAGNTIY 11 TRBV6-2/TRBV6-3 NA
ASSQGFGRANIQY 13 TRBV4-1 NA
ASSSGGGYT 9 TRBV7-3 NA
ASAGTRTYEQY 11 TRBV27 NA
SVLPAGVETQY 11 TRBV29-1 NA